This T cell receptor beta chain was captured in a study of blood T cell repertoires in COVID-19. Study as a whole: The study drew acute and convalescent COVID-19 samples from the United States, Italy and Spain. In each case, the material was cDNA or gDNA derived from T cells, B-cell-depleted T cells, or PBMCs.

The table lists this clone with a few counts. This CDR3 is 11 amino acids long. Looked up from germline, CDR1 is SGHAT and CDR2 is FQNNGV. Trimming pared 2 bases from V and 5 bases from J, leaving 3 bases between. The authors' processing: Reference gene primer amplification in the assay estimated nucleated cell counts. Libraries were prepared by immunoSEQ multiplex PCR; TCRdb keeps only in-frame clonotypes and omits some of them. Clonal size and the V and J genes are those of that table, whereas D and trimming came from the DNA. The sample consists of 99,000 or so clones, around 76% of them appearing once.

This clonotype was obtained from a woman in her sixties or seventies with acute or convalescent COVID-19. The sequencing sample was made of peripheral blood. The V gene is TRBV11-2, the J gene TRBJ2-5; no clear D. DNA of the CDR3: TGTGCCAGCAGCTTAACTGAGACCCAGTACTTC. Protein: CASSLTETQYF.